This section outlines one TCR beta chain sequence together with its context. Its cognate antigen is unknown. These data are taken from a study of breast tumors, draining lymph nodes, adjacent tissues. Study-wide findings and caveats: Tumor and nontumor repertoires were significantly more similar in luminal-like than in basal-like breast cancer. Tumors had less TCR diversity than lymph nodes, more than nontumor tissue. Data only fit, rather than demonstrated, lymph node origin of most tumor T cells.

The lymph nodes were axillary draining lymph nodes from breast cancer patients. TCRdb analysed the multiplex PCR reads with MiXCR anew, one entry per CDR3 protein. The sample lists more than 250,000 distinct CDR3 sequences, about 30% seen once, with more than 0.85% in the top ten. CDR1 is SNHLY, CDR2 FYNNEI, per germline. V lost 7 bases to trimming and J lost 7 bases, with 10 bases between them. The CDR3 is made up of 11 amino acids. Material: axillary lymph node tissue. The chain is built from TRBV2 and TRBJ1-2; the D is unclear. The TCR sequence derives from a female donor with breast cancer. Some clones in this sample may be carry-over from other donors' samples. CDR3 in DNA: TGTGCCAGCAATGGATGGGGTGGCTACACCTTC. Translation gives CASNGWGGYTF. Complete variable domain (other parts from reference TRBV2 and TRBJ1-2): EPEVTQTPSHQVTQMGQEVILRCVPISNHLYFYWYRQILGQKVEFLVSFYNNEISEKSEIFDDQFSVERPDGSNFTLKIRSTKLEDSAMYFCASNGWGGYTFGSGTRLTVV.